The rows below give T cell receptor beta chains drawn from one sample of a study of CD8+CD57+ T cells in acquired aplastic anemia. TCRdb reprocessed the reads via MiXCR and lists one record per CDR3 protein. This table has under 200,000 distinct CDR3 sequences, around half appearing once. The sequencing input was sorted CD4+, CD8+, or CD8+CD57+ T cells (not recorded which) from PBMCs. Source of these receptors: a human donor with aplastic anemia. The CDR3 runs from the conserved cysteine through the conserved F or W. D genes are given only for firm matches. Size is stated for part of the rows, as once, few or many counts, or as a class when the clone is expanded.

j_call clone_size d_call v_call cdr3_length cdr3_aa cdr3_nt
TRBJ2-7 - - TRBV7-8 14 CASSLATGRGEQYF TGTGCCAGCAGCTTAGCGACAGGGAGGGGCGAGCAGTACTTC
TRBJ1-2 - - TRBV19 14 CASSAWGANYGCTF TGTGCCAGTAGCGCGTGGGGGGCTAACTATGGCTGCACCTTC
TRBJ1-1 many - TRBV5-1 13 CASSFNRNTEAFF TGCGCCAGCAGCTTTAACAGGAACACTGAAGCTTTCTTT
TRBJ2-1 many TRBD2 TRBV12-3/TRBV12-4 16 CASSGGGIAGSNEQFF TGTGCCAGCAGTGGCGGGGGGATAGCGGGAAGCAATGAGCAGTTCTTC
TRBJ1-1 few - TRBV10-3 14 CAINQGRMNTEAFF TGTGCCATCAATCAGGGACGGATGAACACTGAAGCTTTCTTT
TRBJ1-2 few TRBD1 TRBV24-1 16 CATSDRETGTRYGYTF TGTGCCACCAGTGACCGGGAGACAGGGACCCGCTATGGCTACACCTTC
TRBJ1-3 many - TRBV2 13 CASRVQVGNTIYF TGTGCCAGCAGGGTCCAGGTCGGAAACACCATATATTTT
TRBJ2-2 many - TRBV5-1 14 CASSPRLGDGELFF TGCGCCAGCAGCCCAAGACTAGGGGACGGGGAGCTGTTTTTT
TRBJ2-7 - - TRBV10-1 15 CASSESHRAAYEQYF TGCGCCAGCAGTGAGTCCCACAGGGCAGCCTACGAGCAGTACTTC
TRBJ2-3 - - TRBV10-2 16 CATNGHMDFSTDTQYF TGCGCCACTAACGGACATATGGATTTTAGCACAGATACGCAGTATTTT
TRBJ2-5 - TRBD2 TRBV10-3 15 CAISGRASYRETQYF TGTGCCATCAGCGGGAGGGCCTCTTACAGGGAGACCCAGTACTTC
TRBJ1-2 many - TRBV7-9 14 CASSLAQGYGGYTF TGTGCCAGCAGCTTAGCTCAGGGGTATGGTGGCTACACCTTC
TRBJ2-7 many - TRBV15 16 CATSRDDTGKSYEQYF TGTGCCACCAGCAGAGATGATACAGGGAAGTCCTACGAGCAGTACTTC
TRBJ2-3 many - TRBV12-3/TRBV12-4 16 CASSLRAGLSTDTQYF TGTGCCAGCAGTTTACGGGCGGGCCTTAGCACAGATACGCAGTATTTT
TRBJ2-5 - TRBD2 TRBV5-4 18 CASSLGVLASGSAETQYF TGTGCCAGCAGCTTGGGTGTGTTGGCTAGCGGGAGTGCGGAGACCCAGTACTTC
TRBJ1-5 many TRBD1 TRBV7-9 15 CASRGTGLGNQPQHF TGTGCCAGCAGAGGGACAGGGCTCGGCAATCAGCCCCAGCATTTT
TRBJ1-1 many TRBD1 TRBV5-1 15 CASSPRQGIDTEAFF TGCGCCAGCAGCCCACGACAGGGAATCGACACTGAAGCTTTCTTT
TRBJ1-6 - - TRBV2 14 CASSESVGNSPLHF TGTGCCAGCAGTGAATCTGTTGGGAATTCACCCCTCCACTTT
TRBJ1-2 - - TRBV28 13 CASSLQGGVGYTF TGTGCCAGCAGTTTACAGGGAGGGGTCGGCTACACCTTC
TRBJ2-7 many - TRBV10-2 15 CASSDLEGSSYEQYF TGCGCCAGCAGTGATTTAGAGGGTAGCAGCTACGAGCAGTACTTC
TRBJ2-3 - - TRBV15 14 CATSNDNAADTQYF TGTGCCACCAGCAACGACAACGCGGCAGATACGCAGTATTTT
TRBJ1-1 - - TRBV10-3 12 CAIRSGSAEAFF TGTGCCATCAGATCAGGGAGCGCTGAAGCTTTCTTT
TRBJ2-7 many - TRBV5-1 15 CASSLQTGRENKQYF TGCGCCAGCAGCCTCCAGACAGGCAGGGAGAATAAGCAGTACTTC